The 8 T cell receptor beta chains given below trace back to one sample, sequenced in a study of blood T cell repertoires in COVID-19. The assay was immunoSEQ multiplex PCR, and TCRdb's table has in-frame clones only and misses some. This table has fewer than 200,000 clones, 60% to 80% appearing once. Sequenced sample: PBMCs or T cells enriched from blood (not recorded which). The receptors were gathered from a woman aged 45-60 years who had recovered from COVID-19.

This clone was detected only a few times. The V gene is TRBV11-2, the J gene TRBJ2-3, with 7 positions matching TRBD1. The CDR3 covers 14 residues. V shed 5 bases, J shed 2 bases, and the junction held 4 bases outside the gene matches. The germline CDR1 and CDR2 sequences are SGHAT and FQNNGV. CDR3 amino acids: CASSPTGTTDTQYF. Here the CDR3 DNA reads TGTGCCAGCAGCCCGACAGGGACCACAGATACGCAGTATTTT.

This clone was seen repeatedly, ten times or more. This chain links TRBV6-5 with TRBJ1-2; D is perhaps TRBD1 (6 bases). In germline, CDR1 is MNHEY, CDR2 SVGAGI. V was cut by 8 bases and J by 4 bases, with 11 bases left in between. CDR3 length: 12 amino acids. CDR3 amino acids: CASLDSIYGYTF. As DNA, the CDR3 is TGTGCCAGCCTGGACAGCATCTATGGCTACACCTTC.

CDR3 DNA sequence: TGTGCCAGCAGCTCATTCAGTGAGCAGTTCTTC. Protein: CASSSFSEQFF. The rearrangement links TRBV7-2 to TRBJ2-1; no firm D call. Per germline, CDR1 SGHTA and CDR2 FQGNSA. The germline V and J ends were trimmed by 4 bases and 9 bases, with 7 bases remaining between them. The CDR3 runs to 11 residues.

J is TRBJ2-1 and V is TRBV5-1, with 11 bases aligning to TRBD2. CDR3 length: 15 residues. J lost 8 bases, V lost 2 bases, and 6 bases had no gene match. Germline V gene sequence: CDR1 SGHRS, CDR2 YFSETQ. For the CDR3, the DNA is TGCGCCAGCAGCTTCGGGACTAGCGGTTTTTATGAGCAGTTCTTC. This sequence encodes CASSFGTSGFYEQFF.

This clone was counted once. The chain uses TRBV29-1 and TRBJ1-4, with D possibly TRBD1 on 5 matching bases. The CDR3 has 14 amino acids. Germline CDR1 SQVTM, CDR2 ANQGSEA. Trimming stripped 4 bases from V and 0 bases from J, with 9 bases between. The CDR3 reads CSVARAATNEKLFF. The CDR3 DNA sequence: TGCAGCGTTGCCAGGGCTGCAACTAATGAAAAACTGTTTTTT.

V and J are TRBV23-1 and TRBJ1-5, with 7 bases fitting TRBD1. TRBV23-1 is an ORF for which the function is uncertain. The CDR3 totals 15 residues. The V gene end was trimmed by 6 bases and the J gene end by 7 bases; junction bases not matched to a gene: 12. The DNA for the CDR3 is TGCGCCAGCAGGACCCACAACAGGGGTCGACAGCCCCAGCATTTT. This gives the protein CASRTHNRGRQPQHF.

The chain links TRBV6-4 to TRBJ2-7; 7 bases are shared with TRBD1. After removal of 7 bases from V and 0 bases from J, the junction contained 9 bases not matched to a gene. CDR1 and CDR2 from the germline V gene are MRHNA and SNTAGT. The CDR3 consists of 15 residues. The CDR3 DNA reads TGTGCCAGCATGAGCCTGACAGGGTCCTCCTACGAGCAGTACTTC. Translation: CASMSLTGSSYEQYF.

The rearrangement joins TRBV7-2 to TRBJ2-1; the match to TRBD2 covers 8 bases. The CDR3 is 14 residues long. The germline CDR1 and CDR2 sequences are SGHTA and FQGNSA. V was clipped by 3 bases and J by 5 bases; unmatched bases: 3. CDR3 DNA sequence: TGTGCCAGCAGCTTCCCGGGACTAGACAATGAGCAGTTCTTC. It encodes CASSFPGLDNEQFF.